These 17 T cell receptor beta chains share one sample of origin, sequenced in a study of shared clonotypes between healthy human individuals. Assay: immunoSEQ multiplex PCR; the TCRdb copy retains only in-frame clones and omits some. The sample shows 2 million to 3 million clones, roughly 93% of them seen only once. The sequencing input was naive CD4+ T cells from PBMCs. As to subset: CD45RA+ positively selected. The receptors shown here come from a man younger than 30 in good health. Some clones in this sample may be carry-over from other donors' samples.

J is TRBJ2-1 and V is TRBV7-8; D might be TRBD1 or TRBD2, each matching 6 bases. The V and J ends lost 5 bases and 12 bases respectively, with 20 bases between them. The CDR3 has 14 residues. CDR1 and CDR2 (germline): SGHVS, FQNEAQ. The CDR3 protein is CASSLLGGNLGQFF. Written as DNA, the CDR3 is TGTGCCAGCAGCCTCCTAGGGGGGAATTTGGGGCAGTTCTTC.

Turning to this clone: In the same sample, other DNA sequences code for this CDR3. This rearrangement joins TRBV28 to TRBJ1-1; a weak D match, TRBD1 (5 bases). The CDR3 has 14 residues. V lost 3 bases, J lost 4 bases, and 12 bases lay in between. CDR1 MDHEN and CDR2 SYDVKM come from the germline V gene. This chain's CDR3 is CASSFPRGGTEAFF. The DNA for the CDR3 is TGTGCCAGCAGTTTCCCACGGGGGGGCACTGAAGCTTTCTTT.

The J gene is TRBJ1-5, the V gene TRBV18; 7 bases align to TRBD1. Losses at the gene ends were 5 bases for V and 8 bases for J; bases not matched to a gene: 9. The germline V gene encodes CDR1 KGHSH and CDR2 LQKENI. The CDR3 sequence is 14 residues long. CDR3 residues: CASSSGQASEPQHF. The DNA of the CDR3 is TGTGCCAGCTCATCCGGACAGGCCTCGGAGCCCCAGCATTTT.

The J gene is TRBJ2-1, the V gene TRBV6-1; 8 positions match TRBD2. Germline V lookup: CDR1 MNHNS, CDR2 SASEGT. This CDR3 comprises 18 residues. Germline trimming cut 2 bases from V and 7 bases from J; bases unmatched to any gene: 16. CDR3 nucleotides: TGTGCCAGCAGTGAAAGATTGTTGGGAGCGGGAGCGCAGAATGAGCAGTTCTTC. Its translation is CASSERLLGAGAQNEQFF.

CDR3 amino acids: CASRASGSPNGNEQFF. DNA of the CDR3: TGCGCCAGCAGGGCTAGCGGGAGCCCGAACGGCAATGAGCAGTTCTTC. The chain has TRBV5-1 and TRBJ2-1; 10 positions match TRBD2. V lost 5 bases, J lost 6 bases, and 11 bases stayed unmatched. This CDR3 is 16 amino acids long. Germline CDR1 and CDR2: SGHRS and YFSETQ.

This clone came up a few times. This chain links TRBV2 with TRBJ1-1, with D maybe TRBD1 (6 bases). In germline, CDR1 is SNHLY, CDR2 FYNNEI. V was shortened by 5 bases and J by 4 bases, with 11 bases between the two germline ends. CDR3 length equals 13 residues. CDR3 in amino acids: CASSISGVTEAFF. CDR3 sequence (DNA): TGTGCCAGCAGTATATCAGGGGTCACTGAAGCTTTCTTT.

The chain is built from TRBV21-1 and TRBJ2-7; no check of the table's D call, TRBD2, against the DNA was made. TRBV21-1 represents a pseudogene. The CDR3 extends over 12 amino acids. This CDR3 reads CASSMGGYEQYF. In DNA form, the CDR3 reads TGTGCCAGCAGCATGGGGGGTTACGAGCAGTACTTC.

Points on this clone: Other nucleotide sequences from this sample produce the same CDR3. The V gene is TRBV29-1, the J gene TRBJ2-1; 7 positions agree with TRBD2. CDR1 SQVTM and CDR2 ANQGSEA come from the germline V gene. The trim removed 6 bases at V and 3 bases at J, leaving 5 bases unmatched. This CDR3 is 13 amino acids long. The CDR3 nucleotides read TGCAGCGTCGAGGGAGGGAGCTACAATGAGCAGTTCTTC. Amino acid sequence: CSVEGGSYNEQFF.

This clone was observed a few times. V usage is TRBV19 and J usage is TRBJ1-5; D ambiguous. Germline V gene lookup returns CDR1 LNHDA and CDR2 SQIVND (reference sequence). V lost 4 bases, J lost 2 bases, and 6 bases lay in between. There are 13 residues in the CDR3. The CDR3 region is CASSNQRNQPQHF. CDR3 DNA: TGTGCCAGTAGTAATCAGCGCAATCAGCCCCAGCATTTT.

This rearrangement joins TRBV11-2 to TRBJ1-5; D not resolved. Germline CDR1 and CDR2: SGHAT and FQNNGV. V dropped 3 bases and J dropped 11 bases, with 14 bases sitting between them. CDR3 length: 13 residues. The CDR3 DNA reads TGTGCCAGCAGCTTTAATAGCGACCAAGCCCAGCATTTT. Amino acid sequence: CASSFNSDQAQHF.

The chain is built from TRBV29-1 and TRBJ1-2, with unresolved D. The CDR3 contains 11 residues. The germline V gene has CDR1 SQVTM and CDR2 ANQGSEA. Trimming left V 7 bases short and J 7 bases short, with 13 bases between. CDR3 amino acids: CSASAGGGYTF. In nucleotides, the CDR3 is TGCAGCGCCTCGGCGGGCGGTGGCTACACCTTC.

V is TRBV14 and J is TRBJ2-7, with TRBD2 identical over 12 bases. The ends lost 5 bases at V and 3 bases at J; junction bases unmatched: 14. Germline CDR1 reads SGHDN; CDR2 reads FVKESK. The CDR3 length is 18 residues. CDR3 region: CASSSHRGLAGSIYEQYF. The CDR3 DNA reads TGTGCCAGCAGCTCCCATCGGGGACTAGCGGGCTCTATCTACGAGCAGTACTTC.

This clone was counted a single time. This CDR3 is CASSETGLITGANVLTF. The CDR3 DNA sequence: TGTGCCAGCAGTGAGACAGGGTTAATTACTGGGGCCAACGTCCTGACTTTC. J is TRBJ2-6 and V is TRBV6-4; 7 nucleotides match TRBD1. Germline CDR1 reads MRHNA; CDR2 reads SNTAGT. The CDR3 extends over 17 amino acids. The J segment lost 2 bases and the V segment lost 3 bases, leaving 7 bases of the junction unmatched.

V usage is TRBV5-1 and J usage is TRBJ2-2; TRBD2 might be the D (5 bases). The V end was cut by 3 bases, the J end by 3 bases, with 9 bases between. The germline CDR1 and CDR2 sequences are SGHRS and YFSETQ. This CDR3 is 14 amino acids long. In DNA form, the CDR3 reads TGCGCCAGCAGCTCGGGGTCCTACACCGGGGAGCTGTTTTTT. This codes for CASSSGSYTGELFF.

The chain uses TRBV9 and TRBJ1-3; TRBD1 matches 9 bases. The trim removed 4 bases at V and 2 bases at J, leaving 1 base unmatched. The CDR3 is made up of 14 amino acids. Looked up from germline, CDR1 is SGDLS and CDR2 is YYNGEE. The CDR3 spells CASSRQGAGNTIYF. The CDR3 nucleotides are TGTGCCAGCAGCAGACAGGGGGCTGGAAACACCATATATTTT.

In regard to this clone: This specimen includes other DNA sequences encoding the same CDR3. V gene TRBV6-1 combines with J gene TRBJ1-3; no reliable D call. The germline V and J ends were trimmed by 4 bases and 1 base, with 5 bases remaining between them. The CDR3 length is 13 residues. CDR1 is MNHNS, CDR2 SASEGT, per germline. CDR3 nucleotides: TGTGCCAGCAGTGGGGGATCTGGAAACACCATATATTTT. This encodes CASSGGSGNTIYF.

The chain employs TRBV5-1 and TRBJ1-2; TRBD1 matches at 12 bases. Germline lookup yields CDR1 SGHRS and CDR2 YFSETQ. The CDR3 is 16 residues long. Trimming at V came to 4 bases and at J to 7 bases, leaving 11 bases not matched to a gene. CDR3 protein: CASSANLGQGAAGYTF. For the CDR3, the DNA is TGCGCCAGCAGCGCGAACCTGGGACAGGGGGCTGCTGGCTACACCTTC.